A single sample gave rise to the 26 T cell receptor beta chains below, sequenced in a study of shared clonotypes between healthy human individuals. The repertoire was sequenced with immunoSEQ multiplex PCR; TCRdb's copy has only in-frame clones and lacks some. The data hold 1.6 million or so clones, with approximately 98.5% observed a single time. Sequences were obtained from naive CD4+ T cells sorted from blood. Subset: CD45RA+ positively selected. These receptor sequences come from a man aged 30 to 39 in good health.

This chain uses TRBV5-1 with TRBJ2-7, with 9 positions matching TRBD1. CDR1 is SGHRS, CDR2 YFSETQ, per germline. CDR3 length: 15 amino acids. Trimming took 0 bases from V and 6 from J; bases not matched to a gene: 7. In DNA form, the CDR3 reads TGCGCCAGCAGCTTGGGGGGACAGGGTAGTGGCGAGCAGTACTTC. Translated, it gives CASSLGGQGSGEQYF.

The rearrangement joins TRBV7-9 to TRBJ2-5; 9 bases align to TRBD2. V lost 2 bases and J lost 2; bases outside the gene matches: 3. The CDR3 has 15 amino acids. The germline V gene has CDR1 SEHNR and CDR2 FQNEAQ (reference sequence). The CDR3 bases are TGTGCCAGCAGCTTATCGACTAGCGGACAAGAGACCCAGTACTTC. Protein: CASSLSTSGQETQYF.

CDR3 in amino acids: CASSLNKASDTQYF. The CDR3 region has the DNA TGCGCCAGCAGCTTAAACAAGGCCTCAGATACGCAGTATTTT. The V gene is TRBV5-1, the J gene TRBJ2-3; D not resolved. The CDR3 is 14 residues long. Trimming took 2 bases from V and 4 from J, leaving 11 bases between them. Germline CDR1 is SGHRS and CDR2 is YFSETQ.

This clone is a singleton in its sample. The CDR3: CASTPTGLNTEAFF. The CDR3 coding sequence is TGTGCCAGCACCCCGACAGGATTGAACACTGAAGCTTTCTTT. V is TRBV7-2 and J is TRBJ1-1, with D maybe TRBD1 (6 bases). V dropped 7 bases and J dropped 0 bases, with 12 bases sitting between them. Looked up from germline, CDR1 is SGHTA and CDR2 is FQGNSA. This CDR3 is 14 amino acids long.

This clone was counted once. This chain uses TRBV7-8 with TRBJ2-1; tentative D call: TRBD2 (5 bases). The CDR3 length is 14 residues. CDR1 and CDR2 from the germline V gene are SGHVS and FQNEAQ. The V gene lost 5 bases and the J gene lost 6 bases, with 14 bases spanning the gap. The CDR3 nucleotides read TGTGCCAGCAGCCCAAAGGAGGTCCTCAATGAGCAGTTCTTC. Encoded protein: CASSPKEVLNEQFF. Supplemented by reference TRBV7-8 and TRBJ2-1, the full variable domain reads GAGVSQSPRYKVAKRGQDVALRCDPISGHVSLFWYQQALGQGPEFLTYFQNEAQLDKSGLPSDRFFAERPEGSVSTLKIQRTQQEDSAVYLCASSPKEVLNEQFFGPGTRLTVL.

V is TRBV29-1 and J is TRBJ2-7, with D unclear. In germline, CDR1 is SQVTM, CDR2 ANQGSEA. This CDR3 spans 12 amino acids. V gave up 7 bases and J gave up 4 bases, with 14 bases separating them. In nucleotides, the CDR3 is TGCAGCGCCGAACACGCAGGATACGAGCAGTACTTC. Its translation is CSAEHAGYEQYF.

This chain joins TRBV9 and TRBJ2-3, with a tentative D call TRBD1 (6 bases). Germline V CDR1 and CDR2: SGDLS, YYNGEE. Trimming removed 0 bases at V and 2 bases at J, with 10 bases between. This CDR3 region has 15 residues. Written as DNA, the CDR3 is TGTGCCAGCAGCGTAGTCGGACAGTCCACAGATACGCAGTATTTT. Its protein product is CASSVVGQSTDTQYF.

The chain links TRBV11-3 to TRBJ2-2; 7 nucleotides line up with TRBD1. V lost 8 bases to trimming and J lost 7 bases; unmatched junction nucleotides: 13. The CDR3 length is 15 residues. Germline V gene data show CDR1 as SGHNT and CDR2 as YENEEA. This CDR3 reads CASRQGWQGDGELFF. CDR3 sequence (DNA): TGTGCCAGCCGCCAAGGGTGGCAGGGGGACGGGGAGCTGTTTTTT.

The chain joins TRBV15 to TRBJ2-7; a weak D match, TRBD1 (5 bases). Trimming shortened V by 4 bases and J by 0 bases, and 13 bases separated the two germline ends. From germline, CDR1 is LNHNV and CDR2 YYDKDF (reference sequence). This CDR3 is 15 amino acids long. CDR3 in DNA: TGTGCCACCAGCAAAGGACAACAACCCTCCTACGAGCAGTACTTC. Translation gives CATSKGQQPSYEQYF.

This clone appeared once. Germline and junction disagree at one end, which may indicate a read error. The DNA for the CDR3 is TGTGCTAGCAGCTTAATCTCGGCCACCGGGGAGCTGTTTTTT. This translates into CASSLISATGELFF. The V gene is TRBV7-7, the J gene TRBJ2-2; D gene unclear. The CDR3 is 14 residues long. Germline V lookup: CDR1 SSHAT, CDR2 FNYEAQ (reference sequence).

The V gene is TRBV10-3, the J gene TRBJ2-7; tentative D call: TRBD1 (6 bases). CDR3 length equals 14 residues. Germline CDR1 ENHRY, CDR2 SYGVKD. V was pared by 2 bases and J by 4 bases, with 12 bases between. The DNA of the CDR3 is TGTGCCATCAGTGAGGGGGGCCCTAGTTACGAGCAGTACTTC. As protein: CAISEGGPSYEQYF.

This clone was detected only once. The chain recombines TRBV2 with TRBJ2-2, with 10 positions matching TRBD2. V shed 6 bases and J 2 bases; nucleotides not matched to a gene: 6. CDR1 is SNHLY and CDR2 is FYNNEI in the germline V gene. There are 16 residues in the CDR3. Here the CDR3 DNA reads TGTGCCAGCAGGACGGGACTAGCGATAAACACCGGGGAGCTGTTTTTT. As protein: CASRTGLAINTGELFF. Drawing the rest from reference TRBV2 and TRBJ2-2, the complete variable domain is EPEVTQTPSHQVTQMGQEVILRCVPISNHLYFYWYRQILGQKVEFLVSFYNNEISEKSEIFDDQFSVERPDGSNFTLKIRSTKLEDSAMYFCASRTGLAINTGELFFGEGSRLTVL.

The chain uses TRBV2 and TRBJ2-3; TRBD2 agrees at 8 bases. CDR1 and CDR2 from the germline V gene are SNHLY and FYNNEI. V shed 7 bases and J 4 bases; nucleotides not matched to a gene: 4. This CDR3 spans 13 amino acids. The CDR3 loop is CASTREAPDTQYF. The CDR3, as DNA: TGTGCCAGCACGCGGGAGGCCCCAGATACGCAGTATTTT.

Note on this clone: Additional DNA sequences in this sample encode the identical CDR3. The chain carries TRBV15 and TRBJ2-7; 9 nucleotides match TRBD1. The germline V gene has CDR1 LNHNV and CDR2 YYDKDF (reference sequence). The V and J ends lost 6 bases and 3 bases, in that order; junction bases with no gene match: 3. CDR3 length: 13 amino acids. For the CDR3, the DNA is TGTGCCACCAGTAGGGACAGGGTCTACGAGCAGTACTTC. Its protein product is CATSRDRVYEQYF.

The chain links TRBV21-1 to TRBJ2-5; the table gives TRBD2 as D, unverified against the DNA. TRBV21-1 is a known pseudogene. CDR3 length: 15 amino acids. The CDR3, as DNA: TGTGCCAGCAGCAAAGCTCCCGGGGGAGGGGAGACCCAGTACTTC. It codes for CASSKAPGGGETQYF.

This chain joins TRBV18 and TRBJ1-4; TRBD1 is a possible D gene (5 bases). The V and J ends lost 0 bases and 6 bases respectively, with 11 bases between them. The CDR3 is 15 residues long. Germline values: CDR1 KGHSH, CDR2 LQKENI. CDR3 loop: CASSPPGTRDEKLFF. The CDR3 DNA sequence: TGTGCCAGCTCACCACCAGGGACCCGGGATGAAAAACTGTTTTTT.

The V call is TRBV5-5, the J call TRBJ2-3; possibly TRBD1 for D (5 bases). The V end was cut by 2 bases, the J end by 5 bases, with 9 bases between. The germline gives CDR1 SGHKS, CDR2 YYEKEE (reference sequence). This CDR3 has 13 amino acids. The DNA for the CDR3 is TGTGCCAGCAGCTTTGCTGGACAAGATACGCAGTATTTT. It encodes CASSFAGQDTQYF.

The rearrangement joins TRBV5-5 to TRBJ2-1; possibly TRBD1 for D (6 bases). The CDR3 is 15 residues long. The germline V gene encodes CDR1 SGHKS and CDR2 YYEKEE (reference sequence). Trimming left V 4 bases short and J 6 bases short, with 17 bases between. The CDR3 DNA reads TGTGCCAGCAGCACCCGGGACAACAACGGCAATGAGCAGTTCTTC. It is translated as CASSTRDNNGNEQFF.

The rearrangement joins TRBV5-1 to TRBJ2-1, with 8 bases lining up with TRBD2. CDR1 is SGHRS and CDR2 is YFSETQ in the germline V gene. Trimming cost V 4 bases and J 5 bases; bases outside gene matches: 17. The CDR3 sequence is 18 residues long. The CDR3 DNA reads TGCGCCAGCAGCCAAAGAGCGGGAGCAGGCCAACTAAACAATGAGCAGTTCTTC. Translating gives CASSQRAGAGQLNNEQFF.

The chain is built from TRBV18 and TRBJ2-2; D unclear. The CDR3 length is 15 residues. The V and J ends lost 3 bases and 4 bases respectively, with 12 bases between them. Germline assignment: CDR1 KGHSH and CDR2 LQKENI. For the CDR3, the DNA is TGTGCCAGCTCACCTTCTAAAACGGGCACCGGGGAGCTGTTTTTT. Translation gives CASSPSKTGTGELFF. Full variable domain (missing parts from reference TRBV18 and TRBJ2-2): NAGVMQNPRHLVRRRGQEARLRCSPMKGHSHVYWYRQLPEEGLKFMVYLQKENIIDESGMPKERFSAEFPKEGPSILRIQQVVRGDSAAYFCASSPSKTGTGELFFGEGSRLTVL.

The chain uses TRBV27 and TRBJ2-7; 9 bases are shared with TRBD2. Germline V CDR1 and CDR2: MNHEY, SMNVEV (reference sequence). The CDR3 extends over 18 amino acids. J lost 2 bases, V lost 1 base, and 12 bases had no gene match. The CDR3 is CASSLLRVPGLAAYEQYF. In nucleotides, the CDR3 is TGTGCCAGCAGTTTATTGAGAGTCCCGGGACTAGCAGCCTACGAGCAGTACTTC.

Only one count was recorded for this clone. This chain joins TRBV28 and TRBJ2-7; 8 positions agree with TRBD1. Per the germline V gene, CDR1 is MDHEN and CDR2 is SYDVKM. This CDR3 comprises 15 residues. The J segment lost 0 bases and the V segment lost 8 bases, leaving 9 bases of the junction unmatched. In nucleotides, the CDR3 is TGTGCCAGCGCCACCCGGACAGGGAACTCCTACGAGCAGTACTTC. Its translation: CASATRTGNSYEQYF.

The V call is TRBV18, the J call TRBJ2-5; D may correspond to TRBD1 or TRBD2 (5 bases each). Trimming shortened V by 3 bases and J by 6 bases, and 14 bases separated the two germline ends. This CDR3 is 14 amino acids long. Per germline, CDR1 KGHSH and CDR2 LQKENI. As DNA, the CDR3 is TGTGCCAGCTCACCCGGACGGGGCTGGAAGACCCAGTACTTC. Translation gives CASSPGRGWKTQYF.

The chain recombines TRBV27 with TRBJ2-7, with 10 bases identical to TRBD2. The CDR3 contains 15 residues. Unmatched junction bases numbered 8, after V lost 5 bases and J lost 4 bases. CDR1 is MNHEY and CDR2 is SMNVEV in the germline V gene (reference sequence). CDR3 protein: CASSITSGTVYEQYF. In DNA, the CDR3 is TGTGCCAGCAGTATCACTAGCGGGACGGTGTACGAGCAGTACTTC.

The CDR3 is CASSPMKTEINEKLFF. The CDR3 nucleotides are TGTGCCAGCTCACCAATGAAGACGGAGATTAATGAAAAACTGTTTTTT. The chain carries TRBV18 and TRBJ1-4; D is unresolved. The CDR3 is 16 residues long. Germline V gene data show CDR1 as KGHSH and CDR2 as LQKENI. With 2 bases removed from V and 4 bases from J, the gap between germline ends came to 14 bases.

Turning to this clone: This same CDR3 is encoded by further DNA sequences in the sample. The chain links TRBV5-6 to TRBJ2-7; D remains ambiguous. V gave up 5 bases and J gave up 4 bases, with 7 bases separating them. CDR3 length: 11 residues. CDR1 is SGHDT and CDR2 is YYEEEE in the germline V gene. The chain's CDR3 is CASSLEYEQYF. For the CDR3, the DNA is TGTGCCAGCAGTTTAGAGTACGAGCAGTACTTC.